These 28 T cell receptor beta chains share one sample of origin, sequenced in a study of blood T cell repertoires in COVID-19. Sequenced by immunoSEQ multiplex PCR; TCRdb stores in-frame clones only, minus some. The table has about 45,000 clones, roughly 82% seen once; the top ten hold around 15%. The sample taken for sequencing was peripheral blood. Receptors were obtained from a human donor in a cohort sampled during active COVID-19.

The sample holds one count of this clone. The chain recombines TRBV5-1 with TRBJ2-2, with TRBD1 as a possible D gene (5 bases). The CDR3 extends over 15 amino acids. CDR1 and CDR2 from the germline V gene are SGHRS and YFSETQ. V dropped 0 bases and J dropped 1 base, with 7 bases sitting between them. In nucleotides, the CDR3 is TGCGCCAGCAGCTTGGGCCAGGGGAACACCGGGGAGCTGTTTTTT. Residues: CASSLGQGNTGELFF.

The gene calls are TRBV25-1 and TRBJ2-7; D is ambiguous. V lost 5 bases and J lost 4, with 6 bases in between. The length of the CDR3 is 11 residues. The germline gives CDR1 MGHDK, CDR2 SYGVNS. The CDR3: CASSLLYEQYF. The CDR3 DNA follows: TGTGCCAGCAGTCTATTATACGAGCAGTACTTC.

This chain links TRBV6-5 with TRBJ1-1; 7 bases are a match to TRBD1. CDR3 length: 15 amino acids. V dropped 6 bases and J dropped 6; count of bases not matched to a gene: 13. Germline V CDR1 and CDR2: MNHEY, SVGAGI. The CDR3 here is CASSLTTGKDAEAFF. As DNA, the CDR3 is TGTGCCAGCAGCTTGACGACAGGGAAAGATGCTGAAGCTTTCTTT.

This chain uses TRBV19 with TRBJ2-7, with a weak D call TRBD2 (6 bases). The CDR3 is made up of 17 amino acids. V lost 0 bases, J lost 2 bases, and 17 bases lay in between. Germline CDR1 reads LNHDA; CDR2 reads SQIVND (reference sequence). CDR3 sequence: CASSIEGGFGSTYEQYF. CDR3 nucleotides: TGTGCCAGTAGTATAGAAGGAGGGTTCGGATCTACCTACGAGCAGTACTTC.

This rearrangement joins TRBV7-2 to TRBJ2-7, with D perhaps TRBD2 (5 bases). V was cut by 5 bases and J by 2 bases, with 7 bases left in between. The CDR3 length is 12 residues. Germline V gene data show CDR1 as SGHTA and CDR2 as FQGNSA. This chain's CDR3 is CASSPGAYEQYF. The CDR3 DNA is TGTGCCAGCAGCCCCGGGGCCTACGAGCAGTACTTC.

This clone is a singleton in its sample. The chain recombines TRBV9 with TRBJ1-2; 10 nucleotides line up with TRBD1. CDR3 size: 16 residues. J lost 3 bases, V lost 3 bases, and 8 bases had no gene match. The germline CDR1 and CDR2 sequences are SGDLS and YYNGEE. CDR3 amino acids: CASSASGTGEDYGYTF. The CDR3, as DNA: TGTGCCAGCAGCGCCAGCGGGACAGGGGAGGACTATGGCTACACCTTC.

V is TRBV6-6 and J is TRBJ1-5; no clear D. The germline CDR1 and CDR2 sequences are MNHNY and SVGAGI (reference sequence). This CDR3 has 12 amino acids. V was pared by 2 bases and J by 5 bases, with 4 bases between. CDR3 residues: CASSYRDQPQHF. CDR3 DNA sequence: TGTGCCAGCAGTTACCGGGATCAGCCCCAGCATTTT.

V is TRBV7-8 and J is TRBJ2-3, with 10 bases lining up with TRBD2. J lost 5 bases, V lost 2 bases, and 10 bases had no gene match. The CDR3 sequence is 17 residues long. In germline, CDR1 is SGHVS, CDR2 FQNEAQ. CDR3 loop: CASSLRESGRVLDTQYF. CDR3 coding DNA: TGTGCCAGCAGCTTAAGAGAGAGCGGGAGGGTCCTAGATACGCAGTATTTT.

This chain links TRBV5-6 with TRBJ2-6; the D gene is possibly TRBD1 (5 bases). Germline-derived CDR1 and CDR2 are SGHDT and YYEEEE. Trimming cost V 4 bases and J 0 bases, with 11 bases left between them. CDR3 length: 16 residues. The CDR3 DNA is TGTGCCAGCAGCCCGCAGGGCCTCTCTGGGGCCAACGTCCTGACTTTC. This sequence encodes CASSPQGLSGANVLTF.

The chain carries TRBV30 and TRBJ2-7; the match to TRBD2 covers 9 bases. From germline, CDR1 is GTSNPN and CDR2 SVGIG (reference sequence). The CDR3 spans 14 residues. Trimming at V came to 4 bases and at J to 3 bases, leaving 7 bases not matched to a gene. The CDR3 region has the DNA TGTGCCTGGATGCGGCGGGAGGGGAACTACGAGCAGTACTTC. This encodes CAWMRREGNYEQYF.

This clone was seen a few times. The rearrangement joins TRBV10-2 to TRBJ1-5; 7 bases map to TRBD1. The CDR3 spans 14 residues. J was trimmed by 0 bases and V by 7 bases; bases with no gene match: 3. Germline-derived CDR1 and CDR2 are WSHSY and SAAADI. The CDR3 reads CASTTGFSNQPQHF. CDR3 bases: TGCGCCAGCACGACAGGGTTTAGCAATCAGCCCCAGCATTTT.

In the case of this clone: Distinct nucleotide sequences in the sample also encode this CDR3. The chain recombines TRBV7-2 with TRBJ2-7; D is possibly TRBD1 (5 bases). This CDR3 has 13 amino acids. CDR1 SGHTA and CDR2 FQGNSA come from the germline V gene. V gave up 0 bases and J gave up 2 bases, with 5 bases separating them. The CDR3 region has the DNA TGTGCCAGCAGCTTAGCCAGGGCCTACGAGCAGTACTTC. Its translation is CASSLARAYEQYF.

The chain is built from TRBV19 and TRBJ2-4, with 11 bases that match TRBD1. Germline V gene lookup returns CDR1 LNHDA and CDR2 SQIVND (reference sequence). The J segment lost 1 base and the V segment lost 4 bases, leaving 3 bases of the junction unmatched. This CDR3 comprises 16 residues. The CDR3 spells CASSKGQGEAKNIQYF. Written as DNA, the CDR3 is TGTGCCAGTAGTAAGGGACAGGGGGAGGCCAAAAACATTCAGTACTTC.

This clone came up a few times. The V and J genes are TRBV7-2 and TRBJ1-2; no clear D gene. The CDR3 totals 13 residues. Trimming stripped 3 bases from V and 0 bases from J, with 5 bases between. The germline gives CDR1 SGHTA, CDR2 FQGNSA. Written as DNA, the CDR3 is TGTGCCAGCAGCTTCCAGTCTAACTATGGCTACACCTTC. This gives the protein CASSFQSNYGYTF.

The rearrangement links TRBV9 to TRBJ2-3, with D perhaps TRBD2 (5 bases). Germline loops: CDR1 SGDLS, CDR2 YYNGEE. The V and J ends lost 0 bases and 2 bases respectively, with 13 bases between them. This CDR3 has 16 amino acids. The CDR3 DNA is TGTGCCAGCAGCGTAGACATAGCGTTCGACACAGATACGCAGTATTTT. Translation gives CASSVDIAFDTDTQYF.

The chain is built from TRBV6-5 and TRBJ1-1, with D possibly matching TRBD1 (6 bases). The CDR3 is made up of 13 amino acids. In germline, CDR1 is MNHEY, CDR2 SVGAGI. V was trimmed by 11 bases and J by 0 bases, leaving 13 bases between them. CDR3 in DNA: TGTGCCGGAAGGACAGCAATGAACACTGAAGCTTTCTTT. Protein: CAGRTAMNTEAFF.

The chain carries TRBV20-1 and TRBJ1-6; 7 positions agree with TRBD1. Germline V gene data show CDR1 as DFQATT and CDR2 as SNEGSKA (reference sequence). The CDR3 runs 10 residues. As DNA, the CDR3 is TGCAGGACAGGGACCTCACCCCTCCACTTT. As protein: CRTGTSPLHF.

The chain uses TRBV28 and TRBJ1-2; D possibly corresponds to TRBD1 (6 bases). The germline V and J ends were trimmed by 5 bases and 13 bases, with 14 bases remaining between them. The CDR3 has 11 amino acids. The V gene's germline CDR1 is MDHEN and CDR2 SYDVKM. The DNA of the CDR3 is TGTGCCAGCAGTGCGCAGGGACATCTCACCTTC. Its translation is CASSAQGHLTF.

V and J are TRBV6-6 and TRBJ2-3; 7 nucleotides line up with TRBD2. The CDR3 contains 13 residues. Per the germline V gene, CDR1 is MNHNY and CDR2 is SVGAGI (reference sequence). After removal of 7 bases from V and 6 bases from J, the junction contained 7 bases not matched to a gene. The CDR3 loop is CASTSAGADTQYF. CDR3 in DNA: TGTGCCAGCACCAGCGCGGGAGCCGATACGCAGTATTTT.

This chain connects TRBV2 to TRBJ1-4, with 8 nucleotides matching TRBD1. With 5 bases clipped from V and 3 bases from J, the junction kept 5 bases outside the gene matches. Germline V lookup: CDR1 SNHLY, CDR2 FYNNEI. This CDR3 is 15 amino acids long. Here the CDR3 DNA reads TGTGCCAGCAGTTCATGGACAGGGTCTAATGAAAAACTGTTTTTT. It specifies CASSSWTGSNEKLFF.

The chain links TRBV5-4 to TRBJ2-7; D is uncertain. The ends were cut back, 1 base at V and 6 bases at J, with 8 bases in the middle. Per the germline V gene, CDR1 is SGHNT and CDR2 is YYREEE (reference sequence). The CDR3 runs 12 residues. The CDR3 reads CASSLISREQYF. In nucleotides, the CDR3 is TGTGCCAGCAGCTTGATCTCTCGCGAGCAGTACTTC.

This chain connects TRBV27 to TRBJ2-1, with 16 bases identical to TRBD2. The CDR3 has 15 residues. Germline CDR1 is MNHEY and CDR2 is SMNVEV (reference sequence). Trimming removed 8 bases from V and 12 bases from J; junction bases left unmatched: 10. The CDR3 loop reads CASGQGTSGREGQFF. The DNA for the CDR3 is TGTGCCAGCGGCCAAGGGACTAGCGGGAGGGAAGGGCAGTTCTTC.

About this clone: Germline is not matched at one junction end, which may reflect a read error. This sequence joins TRBV11-2 and TRBJ2-7; tentative D call: TRBD2 (5 bases). The CDR3 is made up of 12 amino acids. Germline lookup yields CDR1 SGHAT and CDR2 FQNNGV. The CDR3 region is CASSPYPGSGDF. The CDR3 nucleotides are TGTGCCAGCAGCCCATACCCGGGGAGCGGTGACTTC.

The V gene is TRBV14, the J gene TRBJ2-1; TRBD2 is a possible D gene (6 bases). Germline-derived CDR1 and CDR2 are SGHDN and FVKESK. The CDR3 covers 14 residues. The germline V and J ends were trimmed by 3 bases and 5 bases, with 11 bases remaining between them. Here the CDR3 reads CASSQASVHNEQFF. The CDR3 nucleotides are TGTGCCAGCAGCCAGGCTAGCGTACACAATGAGCAGTTCTTC.

V gene TRBV6-5 combines with J gene TRBJ1-1, with D maybe TRBD1 (5 bases). Trimming took 8 bases from V and 1 from J, leaving 17 bases between them. The CDR3 covers 15 residues. The germline V gene encodes CDR1 MNHEY and CDR2 SVGAGI. The CDR3 sequence: CASDSADQGNTEAFF. DNA for the CDR3: TGTGCCAGCGATTCTGCGGATCAGGGGAACACTGAAGCTTTCTTT.

The rearrangement uses TRBV28 and TRBJ2-2; unclear D gene. This CDR3 contains 17 residues. CDR1 and CDR2 (germline): MDHEN, SYDVKM. Trimming took off 6 bases at V and 2 bases at J, with 19 bases between the two ends. CDR3 nucleotide sequence: TGTGCCAGCAGCCTACGGGTCGGCTTTCTTAACACCGGGGAGCTGTTTTTT. Encoded protein: CASSLRVGFLNTGELFF.

The chain is built from TRBV2 and TRBJ2-1, with D perhaps TRBD2 (7 bases). V was cut by 4 bases and J by 8 bases, with 18 bases left in between. The CDR3 is 15 residues long. Per germline, CDR1 SNHLY and CDR2 FYNNEI. As DNA, the CDR3 is TGTGCCAGCAGTGTAGTTCTAGCGGAGGGGGATGAGCAGTTCTTC. Encoded protein: CASSVVLAEGDEQFF.

This clone is a singleton in its sample. The chain recombines TRBV3-1 (or the pseudogene TRBV3-2) with TRBJ2-2, with no clear D. The CDR3 extends over 15 amino acids. The germline V gene encodes CDR1 LGHDT and CDR2 YNNKEL (reference sequence). The ends were cut back, 1 base at V and 5 bases at J, with 11 bases in the middle. This CDR3 reads CASSQGGSLTGELFF. The CDR3 DNA reads TGTGCCAGCAGCCAAGGAGGCTCGTTGACCGGGGAGCTGTTTTTT.